The text below deals with one TCR beta chain. This entry belongs to a study of control samples from healthy donors and cancer patients. Here immunoSEQ multiplex PCR was the method, and the copy in TCRdb shows in-frame clones only, minus some. The sample has 75,000 to 95,000 clones; less than 95% are singletons. J gave up 4 bases and V 4 bases, and 10 bases lay outside the gene matches. This CDR3 has 17 residues. The V gene's germline CDR1 is SNHLY and CDR2 FYNNEI. The chain has TRBV2 and TRBJ1-4; TRBD1 agrees at 9 bases. The receptor was derived from a woman aged 18-29 years in good health. Sequenced sample: blood. CDR3 region: CASSAGQGRRDNEKLFF. CDR3 nucleotide sequence: TGTGCCAGCAGTGCGGGACAGGGTAGGAGGGATAATGAAAAACTGTTTTTT.